This passage covers 31 T cell receptor beta chains from one sample sequenced in a study of cytotoxic CD8 clonotypes in ibrutinib-treated CLL. The protocol was immunoSEQ multiplex PCR, while the TCRdb copy is restricted to in-frame clones and leaves out a portion. The sample comprises around 41,000 clones, roughly two thirds of which are singletons, and 10% rests with the top ten. The input for sequencing was PBMCs, taken at disease progression, from a patient treated with ibrutinib. Receptors originate from a human donor with chronic lymphocytic leukemia.

Here the CDR3 DNA reads TGTGCCAGCAGCTTAGGGTCAGGGCGGGGGGTTTACGAGCAGTACTTC. Its translation is CASSLGSGRGVYEQYF. This sequence joins TRBV13 and TRBJ2-7; 8 nucleotides match TRBD2. The CDR3 consists of 16 residues. Germline CDR1 reads PRHDT; CDR2 reads FYEKMQ (reference sequence). The V segment lost 0 bases and the J segment 4 bases; nucleotides outside the gene matches: 8. The full variable domain, rest sourced from reference TRBV13 and TRBJ2-7, is AAGVIQSPRHLIKEKRETATLKCYPIPRHDTVYWYQQGPGQDPQFLISFYEKMQSDKGSIPDRFSAQQFSDYHSELNMSSLELGDSALYFCASSLGSGRGVYEQYFGPGTRLTVT.

V gene TRBV7-9 combines with J gene TRBJ2-1; D is perhaps TRBD1 or TRBD2 (5 bases each). Trimming removed 6 bases from V and 9 bases from J, with 15 bases in between. Germline assignment: CDR1 SEHNR and CDR2 FQNEAQ (reference sequence). The CDR3 contains 13 residues. The CDR3 bases are TGTGCCAGCAGGTCCGAGGGGAGCGCTGAGCAGTTCTTC. Residues: CASRSEGSAEQFF.

This chain links TRBV28 with TRBJ2-2; D possibly corresponds to TRBD2 (5 bases). CDR1 is MDHEN and CDR2 is SYDVKM in the germline V gene. This CDR3 has 14 residues. The V end lost 3 bases, the J end lost 7 bases, and 12 bases lay between the germline ends. CDR3 DNA: TGTGCCAGCAGTTTTTGGCAGGCGGGCGGGGAGCTGTTTTTT. Amino acid sequence: CASSFWQAGGELFF.

The V and J genes are TRBV10-1 and TRBJ2-7; D gene uncertain. The germline V gene encodes CDR1 WNHNN and CDR2 SYGVQD (reference sequence). V shed 8 bases and J shed 2 bases, with 7 bases lying between them. CDR3 length: 11 amino acids. The CDR3 region has the DNA TGCGCCAGCGTCGGAACCTACGAGCAGTACTTC. Its protein product is CASVGTYEQYF.

J is TRBJ2-2 and V is TRBV5-4, with a possible D match to TRBD2 (5 bases). The CDR3 runs to 15 residues. V was shortened by 0 bases and J by 4 bases, with 10 bases between the two germline ends. Germline V gene lookup returns CDR1 SGHNT and CDR2 YYREEE (reference sequence). The CDR3 bases are TGTGCCAGCAGCTTGGCTGGGCGGGCCACCGGGGAGCTGTTTTTT. Its protein is CASSLAGRATGELFF. The full variable domain, rest sourced from reference TRBV5-4 and TRBJ2-2, is ETGVTQSPTHLIKTRGQQVTLRCSSQSGHNTVSWYQQALGQGPQFIFQYYREEENGRGNFPPRFSGLQFPNYSSELNVNALELDDSALYLCASSLAGRATGELFFGEGSRLTVL.

The genes are TRBV28 and TRBJ1-5, with no clear D. The germline V gene encodes CDR1 MDHEN and CDR2 SYDVKM. This CDR3 has 16 amino acids. V was shortened by 5 bases and J by 4 bases, with 18 bases between the two germline ends. The CDR3 region is CASSPRGNPINQPQHF. CDR3 bases: TGTGCCAGCAGTCCCCGTGGAAATCCGATTAATCAGCCCCAGCATTTT. The full variable domain, its missing parts supplied by reference TRBV28 and TRBJ1-5, is DVKVTQSSRYLVKRTGEKVFLECVQDMDHENMFWYRQDPGLGLRLIYFSYDVKMKEKGDIPEGYSVSREKKERFSLILESASTNQTSMYLCASSPRGNPINQPQHFGDGTRLSIL.

This clone has a single count. The V call is TRBV6-5, the J call TRBJ2-7; D remains ambiguous. Germline loops: CDR1 MNHEY, CDR2 SVGAGI. The CDR3 contains 13 residues. V dropped 5 bases and J dropped 2 bases, with 10 bases sitting between them. The CDR3 coding sequence is TGTGCCAGCAGTCAAGGACCCACCTACGAGCAGTACTTC. Translation: CASSQGPTYEQYF.

This sequence joins TRBV29-1 and TRBJ2-5; possible D gene TRBD1, 5 bases. V was pared by 6 bases and J by 5 bases, with 13 bases between. Germline V gene lookup returns CDR1 SQVTM and CDR2 ANQGSEA. This CDR3 region has 12 residues. The CDR3 region has the DNA TGCAGCGTCAGAGCAGGGCTGGAGACCCAGTACTTC. Translation gives CSVRAGLETQYF. Combining the CDR3 with reference TRBV29-1 and TRBJ2-5 gives the whole variable domain SAVISQKPSRDICQRGTSLTIQCQVDSQVTMMFWYRQQPGQSLTLIATANQGSEATYESGFVIDKFPISRPNLTFSTLTVSNMSPEDSSIYLCSVRAGLETQYFGPGTRLLVL.

Judged by abundance, this clone is medium-sized. CDR3 coding DNA: TGTGCCAGCAGCCGGTGGGAGGGTTTCCAAAATGAGCAGTTCTTC. It translates to CASSRWEGFQNEQFF. The V call is TRBV6-6, the J call TRBJ2-1; 7 bases align to TRBD2. V lost 6 bases to trimming and J lost 7 bases; unmatched junction nucleotides: 12. The germline gives CDR1 MNHNY, CDR2 SVGAGI (reference sequence). The CDR3 contains 15 residues.

The chain carries TRBV29-1 and TRBJ2-7; possible D gene TRBD2, 6 bases. The CDR3 runs 11 residues. Germline CDR1 and CDR2: SQVTM and ANQGSEA. V lost 5 bases, J lost 4 bases, and 9 bases lay in between. This chain's CDR3 is CSVRTTYEQYF. In DNA form, the CDR3 reads TGCAGCGTTAGGACTACTTACGAGCAGTACTTC.

V is TRBV10-1 and J is TRBJ2-7, with TRBD2 matching over 7 bases. Germline V CDR1 and CDR2: WNHNN, SYGVQD (reference sequence). There are 13 residues in the CDR3. The trim removed 6 bases at V and 6 bases at J, leaving 8 bases unmatched. CDR3 coding DNA: TGCGCCAGCAGCCCCAGCGGGGTTCGCGAGCAGTACTTC. Its protein product is CASSPSGVREQYF.

The rearrangement uses TRBV6-5 and TRBJ1-6; TRBD1 might be the D (5 bases). CDR1 and CDR2 (germline): MNHEY, SVGAGI. The CDR3 sequence is 14 residues long. The ends were cut back, 5 bases at V and 7 bases at J, with 12 bases in the middle. CDR3 sequence reads: CASSDKGENSPLHF. CDR3 coding DNA: TGTGCCAGCAGTGATAAAGGGGAGAATTCACCCCTCCACTTT.

The chain carries TRBV6-5 and TRBJ2-5, with 8 bases fitting TRBD1. This CDR3 region has 13 residues. J lost 9 bases, V lost 5 bases, and 8 bases had no gene match. CDR1 is MNHEY, CDR2 SVGAGI, per germline. The CDR3 protein is CASSKGQGRSQYF. In DNA, the CDR3 is TGTGCCAGCAGTAAAGGACAGGGCAGGTCCCAGTACTTC.

CDR3: CASSYLSRGKETQYF. In nucleotides, the CDR3 is TGTGCCAGCAGTTACCTTTCTCGAGGCAAAGAGACCCAGTACTTC. The chain combines TRBV6-5 with TRBJ2-5; unclear D gene. Germline CDR1 is MNHEY and CDR2 is SVGAGI. V was pared by 2 bases and J by 3 bases, with 13 bases between. This CDR3 has 15 amino acids.

The chain links TRBV2 to TRBJ2-1, with TRBD2 as a possible D gene (5 bases). Trimming took off 6 bases at V and 0 bases at J, with 12 bases between the two ends. The CDR3 is made up of 15 amino acids. Germline CDR1 and CDR2: SNHLY and FYNNEI. CDR3 DNA: TGTGCCAGCAGGAAACTAGGGAGCTCCTACAATGAGCAGTTCTTC. Its protein is CASRKLGSSYNEQFF. Full variable domain (remainder filled in from reference TRBV2 and TRBJ2-1): EPEVTQTPSHQVTQMGQEVILRCVPISNHLYFYWYRQILGQKVEFLVSFYNNEISEKSEIFDDQFSVERPDGSNFTLKIRSTKLEDSAMYFCASRKLGSSYNEQFFGPGTRLTVL.

The gene calls are TRBV2 and TRBJ2-7; D is unresolved. CDR1 SNHLY and CDR2 FYNNEI come from the germline V gene. The CDR3 runs to 13 residues. V lost 5 bases to trimming and J lost 0 bases, with 8 bases between them. The CDR3: CASSRTDSYEQYF. The DNA of the CDR3 is TGTGCCAGCAGTAGGACGGACTCCTACGAGCAGTACTTC.

The chain carries TRBV30 and TRBJ1-5, with D maybe TRBD1 (5 bases). Trimming removed 0 bases at V and 5 bases at J, with 14 bases between. The CDR3 runs 15 residues. Germline V gene lookup returns CDR1 GTSNPN and CDR2 SVGIG (reference sequence). In nucleotides, the CDR3 is TGTGCCTGGAGTGTACGAGGGGTTGGGGATCAGCCCCAGCATTTT. Protein sequence: CAWSVRGVGDQPQHF.

This clone was detected once. This chain joins TRBV7-9 and TRBJ2-1, with TRBD2 matching over 11 bases. V lost 1 base and J lost 8; bases outside the gene matches: 4. The CDR3 spans 15 residues. Germline V lookup: CDR1 SEHNR, CDR2 FQNEAQ (reference sequence). CDR3 in DNA: TGTGCCAGCAGCTTAGGGCCTAGCGGGGGGCATGAGCAGTTCTTC. It is translated as CASSLGPSGGHEQFF.

This sequence joins TRBV27 and TRBJ2-5; 9 bases align to TRBD2. CDR1 and CDR2 from the germline V gene are MNHEY and SMNVEV (reference sequence). This CDR3 spans 15 amino acids. J was trimmed by 9 bases and V by 3 bases; bases with no gene match: 11. The CDR3 region is CASSFFSGLASAQYF. The CDR3, as DNA: TGTGCCAGCAGTTTCTTTTCGGGACTAGCTTCGGCCCAGTACTTC.

V usage is TRBV6-5 and J usage is TRBJ2-1; maybe TRBD1 (6 bases). CDR1 is MNHEY, CDR2 SVGAGI, per germline. The CDR3 has 12 amino acids. The V end was cut by 6 bases, the J end by 12 bases, with 15 bases between. The CDR3, as DNA: TGTGCCAGCAGGGCTACAACAGGGAGGCAGTTCTTC. Translating it yields CASRATTGRQFF.

With respect to this clone: The sample contains more than one DNA sequence encoding this CDR3. This sequence joins TRBV5-1 and TRBJ1-6, with D unclear. This CDR3 spans 13 amino acids. CDR1 SGHRS and CDR2 YFSETQ come from the germline V gene. The V end lost 0 bases, the J end lost 6 bases, and 4 bases lay between the germline ends. For the CDR3, the DNA is TGCGCCAGCAGCTTGGGGCCTAATTCACCCCTCCACTTT. This translates into CASSLGPNSPLHF.

The V gene is TRBV2, the J gene TRBJ2-3; D call uncertain. This CDR3 region has 10 residues. V was trimmed by 9 bases and J by 3 bases, leaving 4 bases between them. CDR1 and CDR2 (germline): SNHLY, FYNNEI. The CDR3 coding sequence is TGTGCCAGAGGGACAGATACGCAGTATTTT. Protein: CARGTDTQYF.

This clone is a singleton in its sample. The CDR3 DNA is TGTGCCACCCCACTGTCCGATACGCAGTATTTT. It specifies CATPLSDTQYF. V gene TRBV15 combines with J gene TRBJ2-3, with D unclear. This CDR3 has 11 amino acids. Per the germline V gene, CDR1 is LNHNV and CDR2 is YYDKDF (reference sequence). Trimming removed 8 bases from V and 6 bases from J, with 9 bases in between.

This chain links TRBV5-1 with TRBJ1-3; possibly TRBD1 for D (5 bases). This CDR3 region has 15 residues. The V and J ends lost 0 bases and 3 bases respectively, with 10 bases between them. Germline assignment: CDR1 SGHRS and CDR2 YFSETQ. CDR3: CASSLATERGNTIYF. The CDR3 DNA follows: TGCGCCAGCAGCTTGGCGACAGAACGTGGAAACACCATATATTTT.

This clone was counted once. The gene calls are TRBV10-1 and TRBJ2-3, with 11 bases lining up with TRBD2. V dropped 10 bases and J dropped 0; count of bases not matched to a gene: 12. CDR1 is WNHNN and CDR2 is SYGVQD in the germline V gene (reference sequence). The length of the CDR3 is 17 residues. The CDR3 bases are TGCGCCACCTCAACTAGCGGGAGCCCCACTAGCACAGATACGCAGTATTTT. The encoded protein is CATSTSGSPTSTDTQYF.

The gene calls are TRBV9 and TRBJ2-3; D could derive from TRBD1 or TRBD2 (7 bases each). This CDR3 contains 15 residues. V lost 4 bases, J lost 4 bases, and 16 bases lay in between. In germline, CDR1 is SGDLS, CDR2 YYNGEE. The DNA for the CDR3 is TGTGCCAGCAGCCAGGGGGGGAGGAAGTCAGATACGCAGTATTTT. It translates to CASSQGGRKSDTQYF.

The genes are TRBV5-1 and TRBJ2-1; 7 bases align to TRBD2. This CDR3 contains 15 residues. The V segment lost 3 bases and the J segment 3 bases; nucleotides outside the gene matches: 6. Germline-derived CDR1 and CDR2 are SGHRS and YFSETQ. CDR3 in amino acids: CASSSQGDYYNEQFF. CDR3 in DNA: TGCGCCAGCAGCTCTCAAGGGGACTACTACAATGAGCAGTTCTTC.

The chain employs TRBV16 and TRBJ2-7; 13 bases line up with TRBD2. The ends lost 0 bases at V and 4 bases at J; junction bases unmatched: 0. The CDR3 is 15 amino acids. Germline CDR1 is KGHSY and CDR2 is FQNENV. The CDR3 loop is CASSQSLAGGYEQYF. Written as DNA, the CDR3 is TGTGCCAGCAGCCAATCACTAGCGGGAGGGTACGAGCAGTACTTC. Using reference TRBV16 and TRBJ2-7 for the parts outside the CDR3, the full variable domain is GEEVAQTPKHLVRGEGQKAKLYCAPIKGHSYVFWYQQVLKNEFKFLISFQNENVFDETGMPKERFSAKCLPNSPCSLEIQATKLEDSAVYFCASSQSLAGGYEQYFGPGTRLTVT.

J is TRBJ2-3 and V is TRBV30; perhaps TRBD1 as D (5 bases). This CDR3 contains 15 residues. The V end lost 4 bases, the J end lost 0 bases, and 14 bases lay between the germline ends. Germline CDR1 reads GTSNPN; CDR2 reads SVGIG (reference sequence). The DNA of the CDR3 is TGTGCCTGGAACACAGGCCGCTCTAGCACAGATACGCAGTATTTT. It yields the protein CAWNTGRSSTDTQYF.

The V gene is TRBV11-2, the J gene TRBJ1-1; D not certain. Germline CDR1 and CDR2: SGHAT and FQNNGV. Between the trimmed V and J ends, which lost 4 bases and 6 bases, there was a span of 12 bases. This CDR3 spans 13 amino acids. The CDR3 bases are TGTGCCAGCAGCTCGACACCGTCCGCTGAAGCTTTCTTT. It translates to CASSSTPSAEAFF.

CDR3 sequence reads: CASSQQTSYNEQFF. The CDR3 region has the DNA TGCGCCAGCAGCCAACAGACCTCCTACAATGAGCAGTTCTTC. The chain recombines TRBV4-1 with TRBJ2-1; no firm D call. Trimming shortened V by 2 bases and J by 0 bases, and 5 bases separated the two germline ends. Germline CDR1 and CDR2: MGHRA and YSYEKL. CDR3 length equals 14 residues.